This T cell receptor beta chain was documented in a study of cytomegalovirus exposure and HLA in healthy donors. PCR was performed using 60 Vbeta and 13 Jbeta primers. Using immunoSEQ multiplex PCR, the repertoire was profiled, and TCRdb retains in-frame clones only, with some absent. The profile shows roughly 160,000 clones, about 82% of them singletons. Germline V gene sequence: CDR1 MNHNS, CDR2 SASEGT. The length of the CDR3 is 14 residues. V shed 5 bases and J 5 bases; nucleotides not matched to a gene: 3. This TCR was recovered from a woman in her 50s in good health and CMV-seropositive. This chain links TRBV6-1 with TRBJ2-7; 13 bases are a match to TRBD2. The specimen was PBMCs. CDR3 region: CASSWGLAGNEQYF. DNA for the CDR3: TGTGCCAGCAGTTGGGGACTAGCGGGGAACGAGCAGTACTTC.